This section outlines one T cell receptor (beta chain) sequence together with its context. Its antigen remains unidentified. Nothing much larger sits one base from this clone, and base qualities are not available. In Seattle, one collaborating source enrolled patients while the infection was active and tracked those patients longitudinally over the course of disease. Each collaborating institution followed its own protocols to collect whole blood in K2EDTA tubes. For TCRbeta analysis, collaborators shipped samples as frozen whole blood, isolated PBMCs, or DNA extracted from either of those sample types. This specimen belongs to a study of blood T cell repertoires in COVID-19 (dated by TCRdb to 2018 to 2021). Broadly, across the study: Samples from collaborators originated in the United States, Italy and Spain and spanned both the acute and convalescent phases of COVID-19. Sample metadata almost always included a de-identified subject ID, COVID-19 status, age in years and sex. The repertoires were released in a freely available public database intended as a resource for research on the immune response to SARS-CoV-2. The dataset comprised deeply sampled blood TCRbeta repertoires from subjects exposed to, actively infected with, or recovered from COVID-19. Where available, HLA class I and class II types were taken from metadata supplied by the sample provider and were not determined by assay-based typing. The prospective study material was composed of cDNA or gDNA derived from T cells, B-cell-depleted T cells, or PBMCs. Samples came from the ongoing ImmuneRACE study (first 160 participants) plus 1,254 subjects from 6 global collaborators.

The paper's findings and limits, for the study overall: The amount of clinical and demographic metadata varied by source and participant and was provided uncurated.

The CDR3 measures 21 amino acids from cysteine to phenylalanine. Here the CDR3 DNA is all that survives: 63 bases in frame from base 1. CDR1 and CDR2 are read off the germline V gene as SGHRS and YFSETQ. From V the trimming removes 3 bases and from J it removes 0 bases, while the gene matches leave 18 bases of the junction unaccounted for. TCRbeta CDR3 regions were amplified from genomic DNA using the immunoSEQ Assay, a bias-controlled multiplex PCR. The authors processed their data as follows. The number of nucleated cells in each sample was estimated by amplification of reference gene primers within the assay. Sequence reads were collapsed and filtered to measure the absolute abundance of every unique TCRbeta CDR3 rearrangement. For each sample, productive Simpson clonality was calculated as the square root of Simpson's diversity index over productive rearrangements. TCRdb limited this immuneACCESS table to in-frame rearrangements with V and J called. A share of clones is missing; checked studies link under half to unresolved V genes, and the rest is unexplained. That table is the source of V, J and clone size, and D and trimming were worked out from the DNA. For this sample the table gives some 500,000 clones, of which 85% to 90% were detected only once. In total, the top ten clones hold 7.8% of the sample.

The receptor's source is a woman between 45 and 60 years old with COVID-19, enrolled during active disease. Recombination connected TRBV5-1 to TRBJ1-3, with 10 junctional bases fitting TRBD1. The sequenced sample consisted of peripheral blood. Read as DNA, the sequence is TGCGCCAGCAGCTATGGGGGTGCTGGGACAGGGGACCTCCACTCTGGAAACACCATATATTTT. Translation gives CASSYGGAGTGDLHSGNTIYF. The entire variable domain, with the stretches around the CDR3 drawn from the reference TRBV5-1 and TRBJ1-3 proteins, is KAGVTQTPRYLIKTRGQQVTLSCSPISGHRSVSWYQQTPGQGLQFLFEYFSETQRNKGNFPGRFSGRQFSNSRSEMNVSTLELGDSALYLCASSYGGAGTGDLHSGNTIYFGEGSWLTVV.